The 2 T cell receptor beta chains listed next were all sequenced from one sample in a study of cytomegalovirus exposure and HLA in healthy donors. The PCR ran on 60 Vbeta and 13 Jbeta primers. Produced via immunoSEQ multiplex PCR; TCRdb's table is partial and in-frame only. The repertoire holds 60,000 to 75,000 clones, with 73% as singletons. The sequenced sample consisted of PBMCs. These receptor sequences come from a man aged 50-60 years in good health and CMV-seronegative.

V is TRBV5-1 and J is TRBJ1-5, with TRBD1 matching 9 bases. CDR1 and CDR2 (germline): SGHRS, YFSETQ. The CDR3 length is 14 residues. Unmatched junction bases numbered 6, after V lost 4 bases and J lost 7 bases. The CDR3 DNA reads TGCGCCAGCAGCACAGGGGGCATCGGGCAGCCCCAGCATTTT. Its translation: CASSTGGIGQPQHF.

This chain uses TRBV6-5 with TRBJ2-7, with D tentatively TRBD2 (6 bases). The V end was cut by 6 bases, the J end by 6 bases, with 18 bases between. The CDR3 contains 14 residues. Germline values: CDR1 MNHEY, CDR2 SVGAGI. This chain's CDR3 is CASRYSGTPLEQYF. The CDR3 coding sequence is TGTGCCAGCAGGTATAGCGGCACCCCCCTCGAGCAGTACTTC.